A selection of T cell receptor beta chains follows, all from one sample in a study of blood T cell repertoires in COVID-19. The method was immunoSEQ multiplex PCR; TCRdb's version includes in-frame clones alone and lacks a portion of them. The table has a few hundred thousand clones, approximately 81% seen once. Sequencing was performed on PBMCs or T cells enriched from blood (not recorded which). The receptors were sampled from a man in his forties who had recovered from COVID-19. Each CDR3 is given with its conserved first and last residue. D genes are given only for firm matches. Not all rows give a size; the values are once, few, many and, for expanded clones, a class.

TRBV4-2	.	.	TRBJ2-2	TGTGCCAGCACCCAGGACAGCAACACCGGGGAGCTGTTTTTT	CASTQDSNTGELFF
TRBV6-6	TRBD2	.	TRBJ2-3	TGTGCCAGCTCGGTCTCTAGCGGGAGGACAGATACGCAGTATTTT	CASSVSSGRTDTQYF
TRBV27	.	.	TRBJ1-6	TGTGCCAGCAGTTTGGGCAGTTGGTCACCCCTCCACTTT	CASSLGSWSPLHF
TRBV19	TRBD2	few	TRBJ2-1	TGTGCCAGTAGTATGGCTGATGGGACTAGCGGGAGGGCGGTAGAGCAGTTCTTC	CASSMADGTSGRAVEQFF
TRBV19	.	.	TRBJ2-3	TGTGCCAGCTCCCGGGACAGGGGCGGTAGCGGGAGGGCTGATACGCAGTATTTT	CASSRDRGGSGRADTQYF
TRBV4-2	TRBD2	many	TRBJ2-7	TGTGCCAGCAGCCAAGATGAAACTAGCGGGACCTACGAGCAGTACTTC	CASSQDETSGTYEQYF
TRBV7-9	TRBD2	.	TRBJ2-7	TGTGCCAGCAGCGAATTCGGGGGGGAGCAGTACTTC	CASSEFGGEQYF
TRBV11-3	.	.	TRBJ2-1	TGTGCCAGCAGCTTAGGGTTCTACCAGTTCTTC	CASSLGFYQFF
TRBV5-1	TRBD1	.	TRBJ2-7	TGCGCCAGCAGCTTGACCGGACAGGGGCAGTACTTC	CASSLTGQGQYF
TRBV2	.	once	TRBJ2-2	TGTGCCAGCAGTGAAGCCCGACAGATCAAGAACACCGGGGAGCTGTTTTTT	CASSEARQIKNTGELFF
TRBV12-3/TRBV12-4	.	.	TRBJ2-1	TGTGCCAGCAGTTTGAGCTATCATGAGCAGTTCTTC	CASSLSYHEQFF
TRBV29-1	TRBD2	.	TRBJ2-5	TGCAGCGTTGTCTCGTCCGGGCTAGCGGAAGAGACCCAGTACTTC	CSVVSSGLAEETQYF
TRBV29-1	TRBD1	.	TRBJ1-1	TGCAGCGTTGGGGGACAGGTGAAGACTGAAGCTTTCTTT	CSVGGQVKTEAFF
TRBV29-1	.	.	TRBJ1-2	TGCAGCGTTGTGGCACAGAGCTATGGCTACACCTTC	CSVVAQSYGYTF
TRBV7-9	.	.	TRBJ1-1	TGTGCCAGCAGCTCCTACACTGAAGCTTTCTTT	CASSSYTEAFF
TRBV6-5	.	.	TRBJ1-1	TGTGCCAGCAACCTTTACGGCGGGGCCCCGGAAGAAGCTTTCTTT	CASNLYGGAPEEAFF